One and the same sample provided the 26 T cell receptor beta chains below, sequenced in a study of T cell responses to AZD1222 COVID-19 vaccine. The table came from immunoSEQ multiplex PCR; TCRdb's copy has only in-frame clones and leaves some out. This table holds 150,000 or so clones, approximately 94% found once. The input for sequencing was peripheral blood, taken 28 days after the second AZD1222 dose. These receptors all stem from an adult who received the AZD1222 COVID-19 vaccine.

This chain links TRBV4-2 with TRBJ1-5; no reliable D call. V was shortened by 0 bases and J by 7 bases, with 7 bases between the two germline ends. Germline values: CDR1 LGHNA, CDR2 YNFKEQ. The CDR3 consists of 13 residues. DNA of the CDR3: TGTGCCAGCAGCCAAGAGAGGGAACAGCCCCAGCATTTT. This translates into CASSQEREQPQHF.

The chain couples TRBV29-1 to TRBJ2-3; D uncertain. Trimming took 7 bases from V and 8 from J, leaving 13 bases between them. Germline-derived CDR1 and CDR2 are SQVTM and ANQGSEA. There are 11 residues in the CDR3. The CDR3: CSAVPDGTQYF. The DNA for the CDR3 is TGCAGCGCGGTCCCGGACGGTACGCAGTATTTT.

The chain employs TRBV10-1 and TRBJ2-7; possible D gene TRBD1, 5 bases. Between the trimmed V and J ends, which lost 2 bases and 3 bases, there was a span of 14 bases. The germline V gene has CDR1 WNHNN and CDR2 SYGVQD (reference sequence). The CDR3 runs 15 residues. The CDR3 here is CASSEEGEGYYEQYF. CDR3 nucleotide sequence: TGCGCCAGCAGTGAGGAAGGGGAAGGATACTACGAGCAGTACTTC.

The DNA of the CDR3 is TGTGCCAGCAGCTTGGGACAGGGGACTCCTTCTCCCTACGAGCAGTACTTC. Encoded protein: CASSLGQGTPSPYEQYF. The V and J genes are TRBV5-4 and TRBJ2-7; 8 bases are shared with TRBD1. Germline lookup yields CDR1 SGHNT and CDR2 YYREEE (reference sequence). The CDR3 extends over 17 amino acids. With V trimmed by 0 bases and J by 2 bases, 10 bases remained unmatched. Looking up the rest from reference TRBV5-4 and TRBJ2-7 gives the full variable domain: ETGVTQSPTHLIKTRGQQVTLRCSSQSGHNTVSWYQQALGQGPQFIFQYYREEENGRGNFPPRFSGLQFPNYSSELNVNALELDDSALYLCASSLGQGTPSPYEQYFGPGTRLTVT.

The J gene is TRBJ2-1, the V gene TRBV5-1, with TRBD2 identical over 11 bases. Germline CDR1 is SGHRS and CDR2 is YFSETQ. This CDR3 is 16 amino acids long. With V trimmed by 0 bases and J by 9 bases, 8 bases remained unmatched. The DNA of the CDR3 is TGCGCCAGCAGCTTGGCCCGGCTAGCGGGAGGTAGTGAGCAGTTCTTC. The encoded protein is CASSLARLAGGSEQFF. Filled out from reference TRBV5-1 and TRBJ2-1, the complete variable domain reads KAGVTQTPRYLIKTRGQQVTLSCSPISGHRSVSWYQQTPGQGLQFLFEYFSETQRNKGNFPGRFSGRQFSNSRSEMNVSTLELGDSALYLCASSLARLAGGSEQFFGPGTRLTVL.

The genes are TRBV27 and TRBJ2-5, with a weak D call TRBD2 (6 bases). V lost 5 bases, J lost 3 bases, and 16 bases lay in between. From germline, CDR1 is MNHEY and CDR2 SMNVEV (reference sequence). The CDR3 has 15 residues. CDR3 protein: CASSLGTPREETQYF. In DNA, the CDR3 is TGTGCCAGCAGTCTCGGGACTCCCCGGGAAGAGACCCAGTACTTC.

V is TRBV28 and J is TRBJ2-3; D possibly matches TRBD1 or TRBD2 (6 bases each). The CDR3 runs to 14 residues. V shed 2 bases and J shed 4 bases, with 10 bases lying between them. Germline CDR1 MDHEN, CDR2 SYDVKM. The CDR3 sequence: CASSLPGAADTQYF. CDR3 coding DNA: TGTGCCAGCAGTTTACCGGGGGCGGCAGATACGCAGTATTTT.

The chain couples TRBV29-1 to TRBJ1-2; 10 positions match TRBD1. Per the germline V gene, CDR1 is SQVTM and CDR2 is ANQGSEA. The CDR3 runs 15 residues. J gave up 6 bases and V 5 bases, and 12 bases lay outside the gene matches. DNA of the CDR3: TGCAGCGTTTACAAAAACCGGGACAGGGGTCATGGCTACACCTTC. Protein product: CSVYKNRDRGHGYTF.

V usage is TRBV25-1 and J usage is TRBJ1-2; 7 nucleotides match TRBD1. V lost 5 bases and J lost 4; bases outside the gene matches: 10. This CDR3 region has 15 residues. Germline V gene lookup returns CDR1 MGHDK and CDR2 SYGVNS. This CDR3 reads CASSSPAGQSYGYTF. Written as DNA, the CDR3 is TGTGCCAGCAGTTCACCCGCGGGACAGAGCTATGGCTACACCTTC.

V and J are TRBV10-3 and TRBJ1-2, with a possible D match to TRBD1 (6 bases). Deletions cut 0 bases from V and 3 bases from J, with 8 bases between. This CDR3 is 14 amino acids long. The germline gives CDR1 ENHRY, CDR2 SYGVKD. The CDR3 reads CAISESGGHYGYTF. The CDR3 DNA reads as TGTGCCATCAGTGAGTCTGGGGGGCACTATGGCTACACCTTC.

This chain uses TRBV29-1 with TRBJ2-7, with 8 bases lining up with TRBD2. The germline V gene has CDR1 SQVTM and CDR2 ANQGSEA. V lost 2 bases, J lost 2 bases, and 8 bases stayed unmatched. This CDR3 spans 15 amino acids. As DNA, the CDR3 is TGCAGCGTTGAACACGGGAGGGGGAGAACCTACGAGCAGTACTTC. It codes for CSVEHGRGRTYEQYF.

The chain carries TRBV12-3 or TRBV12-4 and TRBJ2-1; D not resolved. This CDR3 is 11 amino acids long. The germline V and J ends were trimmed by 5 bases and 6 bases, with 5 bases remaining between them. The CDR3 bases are TGTGCCAGCAGTCTCTTCAATGAGCAGTTCTTC. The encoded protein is CASSLFNEQFF.

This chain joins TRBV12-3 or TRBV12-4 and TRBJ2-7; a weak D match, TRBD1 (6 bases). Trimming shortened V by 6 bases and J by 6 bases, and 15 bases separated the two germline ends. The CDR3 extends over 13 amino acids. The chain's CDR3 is CASSMETGSEQYF. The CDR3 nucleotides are TGTGCCAGCAGCATGGAAACAGGGTCCGAGCAGTACTTC.

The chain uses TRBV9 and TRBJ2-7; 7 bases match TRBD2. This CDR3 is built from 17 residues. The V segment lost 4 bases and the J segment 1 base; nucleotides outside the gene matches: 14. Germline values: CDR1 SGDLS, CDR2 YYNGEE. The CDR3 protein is CASSPRRGGSRSYEQYF. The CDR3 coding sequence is TGTGCCAGCAGCCCCCGTAGGGGCGGGAGTCGTTCCTACGAGCAGTACTTC.

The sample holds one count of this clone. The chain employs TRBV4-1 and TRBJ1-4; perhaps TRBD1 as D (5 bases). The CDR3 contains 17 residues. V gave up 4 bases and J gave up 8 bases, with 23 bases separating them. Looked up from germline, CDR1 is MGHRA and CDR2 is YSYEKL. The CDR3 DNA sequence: TGCGCCAGCAGCCCCGGGCCCCAACGGACGGGGGGGGAAAAACTGTTTTTT. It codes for CASSPGPQRTGGEKLFF.

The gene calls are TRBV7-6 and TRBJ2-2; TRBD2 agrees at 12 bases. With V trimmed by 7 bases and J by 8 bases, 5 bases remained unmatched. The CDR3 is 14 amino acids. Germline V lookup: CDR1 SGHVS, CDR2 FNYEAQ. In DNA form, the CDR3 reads TGTGCCAGCATCAGGACTAGCGGGAAAGGGGAGCTGTTTTTT. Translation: CASIRTSGKGELFF.

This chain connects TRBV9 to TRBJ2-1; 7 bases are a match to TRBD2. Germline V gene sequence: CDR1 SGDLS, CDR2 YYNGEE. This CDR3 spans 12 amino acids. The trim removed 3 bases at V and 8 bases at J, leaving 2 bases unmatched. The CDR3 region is CASSASGYEQFF. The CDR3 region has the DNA TGTGCCAGCAGCGCTAGCGGCTATGAGCAGTTCTTC.

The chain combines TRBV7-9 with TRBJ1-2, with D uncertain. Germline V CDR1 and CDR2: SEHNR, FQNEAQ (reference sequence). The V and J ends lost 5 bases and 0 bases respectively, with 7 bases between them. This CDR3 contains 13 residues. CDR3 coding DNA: TGTGCCAGCAGCCAAGGAGCTAACTATGGCTACACCTTC. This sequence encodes CASSQGANYGYTF.

CDR3 in amino acids: CASSSSGTRGNSPLHF. CDR3 in DNA: TGTGCCAGCAGTTCCTCGGGGACTAGGGGAAATTCACCCCTCCACTTT. This chain uses TRBV7-9 with TRBJ1-6; maybe TRBD1 (5 bases). Trimming took 6 bases from V and 7 from J, leaving 19 bases between them. The CDR3 length is 16 residues. Germline V gene lookup returns CDR1 SEHNR and CDR2 FQNEAQ (reference sequence).

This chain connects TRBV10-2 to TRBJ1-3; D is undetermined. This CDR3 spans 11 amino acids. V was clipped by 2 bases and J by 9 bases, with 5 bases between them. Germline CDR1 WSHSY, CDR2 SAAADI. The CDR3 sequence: CASSEVGTIYF. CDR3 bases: TGCGCCAGCAGTGAGGTCGGCACCATATATTTT.

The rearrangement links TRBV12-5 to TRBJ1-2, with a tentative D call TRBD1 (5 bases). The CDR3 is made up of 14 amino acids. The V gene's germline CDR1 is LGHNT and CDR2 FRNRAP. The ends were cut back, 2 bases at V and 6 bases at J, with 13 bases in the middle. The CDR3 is CASGLWQGRDGYTF. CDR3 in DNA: TGTGCTAGTGGTTTGTGGCAGGGTAGGGATGGCTACACCTTC.

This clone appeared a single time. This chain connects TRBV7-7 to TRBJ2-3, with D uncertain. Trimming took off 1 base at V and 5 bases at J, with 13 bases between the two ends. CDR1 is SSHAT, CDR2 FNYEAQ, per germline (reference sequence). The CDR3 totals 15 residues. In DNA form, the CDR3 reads TGTGCCAGCAGCTTAGGGAGCGATAGACGAGATACGCAGTATTTT. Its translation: CASSLGSDRRDTQYF.

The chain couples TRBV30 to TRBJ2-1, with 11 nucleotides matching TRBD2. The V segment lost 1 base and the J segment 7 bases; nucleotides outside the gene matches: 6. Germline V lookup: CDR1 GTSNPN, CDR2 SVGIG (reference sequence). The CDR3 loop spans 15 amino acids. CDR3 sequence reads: CAWSELAGVGNEQFF. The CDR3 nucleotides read TGTGCCTGGAGTGAACTAGCGGGAGTAGGGAATGAGCAGTTCTTC.

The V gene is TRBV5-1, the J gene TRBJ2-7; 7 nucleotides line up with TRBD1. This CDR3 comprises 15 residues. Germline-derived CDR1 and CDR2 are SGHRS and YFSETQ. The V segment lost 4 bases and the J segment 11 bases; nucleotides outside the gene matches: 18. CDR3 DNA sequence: TGCGCCAGCAGCGAGGGGGACAGCCCCCGTCCGGGCAAGTACTTC. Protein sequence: CASSEGDSPRPGKYF.

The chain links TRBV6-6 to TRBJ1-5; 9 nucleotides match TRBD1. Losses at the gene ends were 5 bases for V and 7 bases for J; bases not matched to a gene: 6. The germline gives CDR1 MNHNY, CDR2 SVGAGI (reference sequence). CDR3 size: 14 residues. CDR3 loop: CASSTGGGRQPQHF. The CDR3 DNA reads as TGTGCCAGCAGTACAGGGGGCGGGAGACAGCCCCAGCATTTT.

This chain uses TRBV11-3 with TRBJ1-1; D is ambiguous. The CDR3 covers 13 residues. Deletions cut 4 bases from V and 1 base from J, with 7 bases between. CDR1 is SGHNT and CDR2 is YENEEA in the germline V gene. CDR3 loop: CASSSDGNTEAFF. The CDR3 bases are TGTGCCAGCAGCTCTGACGGGAACACTGAAGCTTTCTTT.